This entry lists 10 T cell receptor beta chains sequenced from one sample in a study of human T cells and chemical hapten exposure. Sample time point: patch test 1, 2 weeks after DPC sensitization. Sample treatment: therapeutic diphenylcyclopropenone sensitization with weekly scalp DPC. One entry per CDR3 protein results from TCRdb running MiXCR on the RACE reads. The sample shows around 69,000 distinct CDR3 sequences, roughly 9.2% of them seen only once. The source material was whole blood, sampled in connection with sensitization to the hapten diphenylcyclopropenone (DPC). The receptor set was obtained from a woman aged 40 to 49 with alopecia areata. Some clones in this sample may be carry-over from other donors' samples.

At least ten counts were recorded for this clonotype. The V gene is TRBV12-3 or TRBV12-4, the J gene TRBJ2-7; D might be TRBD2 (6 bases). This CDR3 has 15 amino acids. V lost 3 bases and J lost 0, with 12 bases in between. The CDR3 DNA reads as TGTGCCAGCAGTTTTTTGGGGGGAAGCTCCTACGAGCAGTACTTC. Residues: CASSFLGGSSYEQYF.

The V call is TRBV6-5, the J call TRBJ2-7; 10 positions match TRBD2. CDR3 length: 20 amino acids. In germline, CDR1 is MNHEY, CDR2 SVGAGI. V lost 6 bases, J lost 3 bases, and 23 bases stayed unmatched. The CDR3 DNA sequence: TGTGCCAGCAGACCCTATAGTGGGAGCGGGGGGGTCCTATTCAACTACGAGCAGTACTTC. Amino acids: CASRPYSGSGGVLFNYEQYF.

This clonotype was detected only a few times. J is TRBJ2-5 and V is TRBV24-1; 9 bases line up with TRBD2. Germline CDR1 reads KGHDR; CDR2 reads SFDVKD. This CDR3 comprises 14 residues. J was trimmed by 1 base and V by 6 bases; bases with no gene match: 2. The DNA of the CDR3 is TGTGCCACCAGTAGCGGGGGGCCCCAAGAGACCCAGTACTTC. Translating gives CATSSGGPQETQYF.

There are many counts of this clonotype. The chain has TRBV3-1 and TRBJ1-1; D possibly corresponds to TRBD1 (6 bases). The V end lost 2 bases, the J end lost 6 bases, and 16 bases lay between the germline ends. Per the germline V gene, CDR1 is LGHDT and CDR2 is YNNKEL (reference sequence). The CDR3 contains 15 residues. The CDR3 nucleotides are TGTGCCAGCAGCCAACTACAGGGCGTGGGGGCTGAAGCTTTCTTT. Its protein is CASSQLQGVGAEAFF.

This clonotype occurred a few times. The CDR3: CASSQDRTDNEQFF. CDR3 DNA: TGCGCCAGCAGCCAAGATCGAACAGACAATGAGCAGTTCTTC. The chain couples TRBV4-3 to TRBJ2-1; no definite D call. CDR1 is LGHNA and CDR2 is YSLEER in the germline V gene. The V and J ends lost 0 bases and 5 bases respectively, with 8 bases between them. The CDR3 spans 14 residues.

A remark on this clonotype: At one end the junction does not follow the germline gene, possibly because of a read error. The chain's CDR3 is CASSFGDTQDF. DNA of the CDR3: TGTGCCAGCAGCTTCGGTGATACGCAGGATTTT. The chain recombines TRBV5-4 with TRBJ2-3; D gene ambiguous. The CDR3 is 11 amino acids. From germline, CDR1 is SGHNT and CDR2 YYREEE (reference sequence).

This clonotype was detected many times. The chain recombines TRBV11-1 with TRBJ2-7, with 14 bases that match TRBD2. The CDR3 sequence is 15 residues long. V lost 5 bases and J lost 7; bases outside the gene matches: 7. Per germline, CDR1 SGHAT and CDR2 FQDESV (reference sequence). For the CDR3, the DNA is TGTGCCAGCAGCCCGGGACTAGCGGGGGCTAGTGAGCAGTACTTC. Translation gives CASSPGLAGASEQYF.

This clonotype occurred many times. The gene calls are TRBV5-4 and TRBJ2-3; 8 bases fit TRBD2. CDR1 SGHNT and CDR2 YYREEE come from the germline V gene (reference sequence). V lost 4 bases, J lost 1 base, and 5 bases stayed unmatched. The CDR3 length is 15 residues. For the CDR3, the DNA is TGTGCCAGCAGCCTTCAGCGGGGGCGCACAGATACGCAGTATTTT. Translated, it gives CASSLQRGRTDTQYF.

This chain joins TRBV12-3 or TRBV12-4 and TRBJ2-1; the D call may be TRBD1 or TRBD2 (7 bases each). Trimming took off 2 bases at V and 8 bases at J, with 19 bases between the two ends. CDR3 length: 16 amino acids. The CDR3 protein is CASSLQLTGSGDEQFF. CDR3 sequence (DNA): TGTGCCAGCAGTTTACAACTGACAGGGAGCGGGGATGAGCAGTTCTTC.

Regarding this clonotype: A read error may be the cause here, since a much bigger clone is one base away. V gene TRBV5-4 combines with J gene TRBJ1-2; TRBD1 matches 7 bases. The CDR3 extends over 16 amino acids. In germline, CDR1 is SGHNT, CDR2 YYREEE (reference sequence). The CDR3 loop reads CAISLVNRGTEGGYTF. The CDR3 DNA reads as TGTGCCATCAGCTTGGTGAACAGGGGCACGGAGGGTGGCTACACCTTC. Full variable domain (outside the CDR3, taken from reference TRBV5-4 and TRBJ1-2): ETGVTQSPTHLIKTRGQQVTLRCSSQSGHNTVSWYQQALGQGPQFIFQYYREEENGRGNFPPRFSGLQFPNYSSELNVNALELDDSALYLCAISLVNRGTEGGYTFGSGTRLTVV.